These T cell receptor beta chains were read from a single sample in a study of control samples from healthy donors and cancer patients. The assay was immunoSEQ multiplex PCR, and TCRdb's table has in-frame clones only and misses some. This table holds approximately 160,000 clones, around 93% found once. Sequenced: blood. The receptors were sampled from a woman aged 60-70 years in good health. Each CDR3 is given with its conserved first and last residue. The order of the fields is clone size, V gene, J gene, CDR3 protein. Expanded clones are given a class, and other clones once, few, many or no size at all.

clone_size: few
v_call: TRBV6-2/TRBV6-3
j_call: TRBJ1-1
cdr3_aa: CASRYTRVKYTEAFF

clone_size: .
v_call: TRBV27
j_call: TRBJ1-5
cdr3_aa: CASSLVGAAQPQHF

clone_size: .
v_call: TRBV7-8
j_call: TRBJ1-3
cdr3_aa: CASSLQGVDLYSGNTIYF

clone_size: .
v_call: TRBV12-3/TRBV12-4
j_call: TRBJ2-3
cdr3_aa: CASSTRGTDTQYF

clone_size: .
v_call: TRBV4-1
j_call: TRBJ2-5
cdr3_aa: CASSQGSGQLQETQYF

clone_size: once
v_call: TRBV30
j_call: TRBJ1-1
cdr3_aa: CAWTQAGTANTEAFF

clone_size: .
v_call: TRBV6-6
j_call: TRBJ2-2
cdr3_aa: CASTPQGTGTGGELFF

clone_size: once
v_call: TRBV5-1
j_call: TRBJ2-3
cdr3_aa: CASSDYQNTDTQYF

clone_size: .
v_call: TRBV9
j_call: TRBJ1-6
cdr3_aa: CASSATNNSPLHF

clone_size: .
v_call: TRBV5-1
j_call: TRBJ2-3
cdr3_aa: CASSLGGAPSTDTQYF

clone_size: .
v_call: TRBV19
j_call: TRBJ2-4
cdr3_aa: CASSMGQAKNIQYF

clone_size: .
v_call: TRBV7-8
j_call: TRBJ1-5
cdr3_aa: CASSPSRGSNYQPQHF

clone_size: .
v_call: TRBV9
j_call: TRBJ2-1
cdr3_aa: CASSVGNSGVGGNEQFF

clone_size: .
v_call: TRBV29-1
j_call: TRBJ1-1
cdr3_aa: CSVGDSLVEAFF

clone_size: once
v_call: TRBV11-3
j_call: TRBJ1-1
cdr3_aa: CASSYDRNTEAFF

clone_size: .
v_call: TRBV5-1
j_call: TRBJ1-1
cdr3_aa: CASSLAGTNAYMNTEAFF

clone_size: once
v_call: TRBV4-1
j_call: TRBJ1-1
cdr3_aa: CASSQADRMNTEAFF

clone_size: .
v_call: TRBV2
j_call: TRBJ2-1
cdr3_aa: CASRGPNEQFF

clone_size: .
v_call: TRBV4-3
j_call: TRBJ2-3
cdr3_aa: CASSPAGADTQYF

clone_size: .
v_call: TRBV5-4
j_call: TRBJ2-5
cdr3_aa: CASSLALRQGETQYF

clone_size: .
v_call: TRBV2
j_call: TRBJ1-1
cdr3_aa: CASKSSMGATEAFF

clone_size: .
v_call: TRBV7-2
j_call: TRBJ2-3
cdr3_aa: CASSLGLAVDTQYF

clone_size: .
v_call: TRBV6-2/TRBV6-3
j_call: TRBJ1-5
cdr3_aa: CASSYIGQPQHF

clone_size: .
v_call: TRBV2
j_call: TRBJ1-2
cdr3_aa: CASKGGYTF

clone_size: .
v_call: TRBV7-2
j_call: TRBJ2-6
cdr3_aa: CASSLGQGTGANVLTF

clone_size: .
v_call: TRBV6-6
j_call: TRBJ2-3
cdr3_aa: CASNTPGLSSTDTQYF

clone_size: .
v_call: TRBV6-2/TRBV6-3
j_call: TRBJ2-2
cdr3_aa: CASSFTRLAAGELFF

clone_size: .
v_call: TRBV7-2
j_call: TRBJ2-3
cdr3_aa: CASSSGLAGTDTQYF

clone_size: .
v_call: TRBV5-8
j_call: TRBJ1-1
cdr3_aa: CASSLEVTAFF

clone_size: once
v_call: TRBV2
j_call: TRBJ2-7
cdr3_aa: CASHTRQSSYEQYF

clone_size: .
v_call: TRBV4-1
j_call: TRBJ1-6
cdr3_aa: CASSQLKDRGRNSPLHF